This T cell receptor beta chain is from a study of Graves' ophthalmopathy and Graves' hyperthyroidism. Study background: The authors collected peripheral blood at initial diagnosis, before any treatment. Findings and caveats of the study: Sensitivity reached 87.88% and specificity roughly 82% for a 13-signature model separating ophthalmopathy from stable hyperthyroidism.

This clonotype was recorded at least ten times. As yet, its antigen is unknown. Germline V CDR1 and CDR2: SGHNT, YENEEA. V gave up 7 bases and J gave up 4 bases, with 10 bases separating them. This CDR3 has 12 amino acids. Investigators amplified TCR beta CDR3 regions from RNA transcripts. Second-round multiplex PCR came after first-round RT-PCR with HTBI primers. TCRdb called the multiplex PCR reads again in MiXCR, with one record for every CDR3 protein. The sample lists about 400,000 distinct CDR3 sequences; 15% were seen once. Ages of hyperthyroidism patients ran from 18 to 65, and their diagnoses were new, under 2 months' duration. The PBMCs were taken from around 9 ml of fresh peripheral blood.

The J gene is TRBJ1-2, the V gene TRBV11-3; the D is unclear. The source of this sequence is a young woman with stable Graves' hyperthyroidism. The material sequenced was peripheral blood. CDR3 nucleotide sequence: TGTGCCAGCAATTCTATAAGCTATGGCTACACCTTC. Translated: CASNSISYGYTF.